This T cell receptor (beta chain) stems from a study of regulatory T cells in long-lasting Graves disease. In building TCR beta libraries, iRepertoire HTBI primers were used together with Arm-PCR of CDR3 regions. TCRdb reanalysed the multiplex PCR reads using MiXCR and keeps one entry per CDR3 protein. Here the sample spans about 560,000 distinct CDR3 sequences, more than 15% being singletons. Whole-study findings and limits: Fewer public clonotypes were shared by new patients (under 1,000) than by persistent patients (roughly 2,500).

Specified time point: newly diagnosed GD, antithyroid drugs for less than 3 months. With RNA extracted from PBMCs as input, the TCR library was made. This clonotype was observed at least ten times. Its target is unknown. The data were also submitted as part of a second study, on T cells in Graves' hyperthyroidism and ophthalmopathy. Per that study: Uncontrolled infection, other autoimmune disease, pregnancy and lactation each barred patients from inclusion. A first-round RT-PCR of the TCR CDR3 used the HTBI primer set.

This clonotype was sampled from a man between 18 and 35 years old with Graves disease. This specimen consisted of peripheral blood mononuclear cells (PBMCs), obtained at new diagnosis, from a patient treated with antithyroid drugs.

CDR3 sequence (DNA): TGTGCCAGCAGGCTAGACGGGGCTAGCGGGAGCTATGAGCAGTTCTTC. Translated: CASRLDGASGSYEQFF. The rearrangement links TRBV7-2 to TRBJ2-1, with 10 nucleotides matching TRBD2. The ends lost 6 bases at V and 8 bases at J; junction bases unmatched: 13. The V gene's germline CDR1 is SGHTA and CDR2 FQGNSA. CDR3 length: 16 residues.